The count of the clone carrying this TCR beta chain is one. The antigen remains unidentified. V lost 3 bases and J lost 3, with 9 bases in between. The germline V gene encodes CDR1 DFQATT and CDR2 SNEGSKA (reference sequence). This CDR3 has 13 residues. This sample was included in a study of T cell responses to AZD1222 COVID-19 vaccine. Study outcomes and limitations: Donors, mostly white British, included more females; clonal diversity was possibly underestimated. Spike-specific TCR breadth and depth rose after two AZD1222 doses. Scientists sampled the repertoires only once the peak T cell response had passed.

TCRdb's table, derived via immunoSEQ multiplex PCR, lists solely in-frame clones and lacks some. The sample shows 150,000 or so clones, roughly nine tenths of them seen only once. The chain joins TRBV20-1 to TRBJ2-1; tentatively, D is TRBD2 (6 bases). The clonotype originates from an adult in good health. The input for sequencing was peripheral blood, taken on day 0 of MenACWY control vaccination. The DNA of the CDR3 is TGCAGTGCTAGTGAGGACTACTACAATGAGCAGTTCTTC. Translating it yields CSASEDYYNEQFF.